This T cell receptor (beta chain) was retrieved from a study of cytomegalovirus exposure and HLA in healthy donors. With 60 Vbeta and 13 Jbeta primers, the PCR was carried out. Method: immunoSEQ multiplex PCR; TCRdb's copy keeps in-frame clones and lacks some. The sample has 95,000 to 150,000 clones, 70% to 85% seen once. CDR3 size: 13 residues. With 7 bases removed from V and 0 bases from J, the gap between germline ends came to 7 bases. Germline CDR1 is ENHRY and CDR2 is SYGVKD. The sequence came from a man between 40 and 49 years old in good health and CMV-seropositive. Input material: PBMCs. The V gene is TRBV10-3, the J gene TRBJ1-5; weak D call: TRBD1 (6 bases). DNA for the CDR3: TGTGCCATCACAGGGGATAGCAATCAGCCCCAGCATTTT. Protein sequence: CAITGDSNQPQHF.